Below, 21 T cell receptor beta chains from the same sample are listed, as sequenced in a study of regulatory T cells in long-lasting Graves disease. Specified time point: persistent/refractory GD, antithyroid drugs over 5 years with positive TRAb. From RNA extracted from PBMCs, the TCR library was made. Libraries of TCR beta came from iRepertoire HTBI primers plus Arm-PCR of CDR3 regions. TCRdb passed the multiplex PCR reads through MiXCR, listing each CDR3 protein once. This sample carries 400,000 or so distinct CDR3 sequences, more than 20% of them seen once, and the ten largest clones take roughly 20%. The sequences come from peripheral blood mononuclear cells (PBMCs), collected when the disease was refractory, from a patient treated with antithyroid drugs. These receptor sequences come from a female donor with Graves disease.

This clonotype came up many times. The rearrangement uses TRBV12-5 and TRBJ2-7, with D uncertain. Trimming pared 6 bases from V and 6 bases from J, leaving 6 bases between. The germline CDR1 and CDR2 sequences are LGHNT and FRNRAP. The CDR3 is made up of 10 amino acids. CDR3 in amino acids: CASGVGEQYF. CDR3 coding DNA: TGTGCTAGTGGCGTCGGCGAGCAGTACTTC.

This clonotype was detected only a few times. The chain's CDR3 is CASSSGSGTSYYEQYF. CDR3 bases: TGTGCCAGCAGTTCTGGATCCGGGACTAGCTACTACGAGCAGTACTTC. The V gene is TRBV27, the J gene TRBJ2-7; the match to TRBD2 covers 9 bases. V was clipped by 4 bases and J by 3 bases; unmatched bases: 10. Germline lookup yields CDR1 MNHEY and CDR2 SMNVEV (reference sequence). The length of the CDR3 is 16 residues.

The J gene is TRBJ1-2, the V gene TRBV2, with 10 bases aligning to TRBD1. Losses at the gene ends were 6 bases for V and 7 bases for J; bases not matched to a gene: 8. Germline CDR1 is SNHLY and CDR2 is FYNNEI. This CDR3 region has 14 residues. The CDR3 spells CASRAGTGDVGYTF. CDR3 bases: TGTGCCAGCAGAGCCGGGACAGGGGATGTTGGCTACACCTTC.

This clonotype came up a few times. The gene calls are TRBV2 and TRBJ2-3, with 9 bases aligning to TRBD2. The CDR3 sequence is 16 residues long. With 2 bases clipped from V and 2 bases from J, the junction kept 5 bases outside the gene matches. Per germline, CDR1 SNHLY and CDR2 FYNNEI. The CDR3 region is CASSESGGRATDTQYF. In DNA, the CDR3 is TGTGCCAGCAGTGAAAGCGGCGGGAGGGCCACAGATACGCAGTATTTT.

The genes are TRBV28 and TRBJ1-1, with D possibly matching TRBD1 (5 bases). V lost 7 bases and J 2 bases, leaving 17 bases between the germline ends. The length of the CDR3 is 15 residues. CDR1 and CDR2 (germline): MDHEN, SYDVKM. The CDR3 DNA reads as TGTGCCAGCAACCAGGGTGGGGCGTACAACACTGAAGCTTTCTTT. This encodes CASNQGGAYNTEAFF.

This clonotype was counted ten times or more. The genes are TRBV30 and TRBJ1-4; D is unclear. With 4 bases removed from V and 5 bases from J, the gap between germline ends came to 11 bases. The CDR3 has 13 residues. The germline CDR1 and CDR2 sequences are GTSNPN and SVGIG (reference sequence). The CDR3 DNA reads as TGTGCCTGGAAAAGGGAAGTGAATGAAAAACTGTTTTTT. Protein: CAWKREVNEKLFF.

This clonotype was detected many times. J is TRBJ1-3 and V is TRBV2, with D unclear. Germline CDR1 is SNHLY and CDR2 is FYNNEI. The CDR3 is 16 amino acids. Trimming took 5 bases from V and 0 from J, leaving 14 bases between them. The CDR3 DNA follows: TGTGCCAGCAGTCACCAAACGATCTCCTCTGGAAACACCATATATTTT. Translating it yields CASSHQTISSGNTIYF. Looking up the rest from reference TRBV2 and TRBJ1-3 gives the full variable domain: EPEVTQTPSHQVTQMGQEVILRCVPISNHLYFYWYRQILGQKVEFLVSFYNNEISEKSEIFDDQFSVERPDGSNFTLKIRSTKLEDSAMYFCASSHQTISSGNTIYFGEGSWLTVV.

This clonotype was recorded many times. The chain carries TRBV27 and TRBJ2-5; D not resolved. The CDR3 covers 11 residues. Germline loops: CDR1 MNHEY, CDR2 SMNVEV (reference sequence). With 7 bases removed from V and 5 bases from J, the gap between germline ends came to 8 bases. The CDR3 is CASKIGETQYF. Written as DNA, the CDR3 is TGTGCCAGCAAAATAGGGGAGACCCAGTACTTC.

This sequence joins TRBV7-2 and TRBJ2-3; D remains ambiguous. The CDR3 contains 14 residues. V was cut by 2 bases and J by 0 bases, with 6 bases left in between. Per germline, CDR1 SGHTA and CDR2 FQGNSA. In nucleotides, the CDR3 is TGTGCCAGCAGCTTATGGGGTAGCACAGATACGCAGTATTTT. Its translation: CASSLWGSTDTQYF.

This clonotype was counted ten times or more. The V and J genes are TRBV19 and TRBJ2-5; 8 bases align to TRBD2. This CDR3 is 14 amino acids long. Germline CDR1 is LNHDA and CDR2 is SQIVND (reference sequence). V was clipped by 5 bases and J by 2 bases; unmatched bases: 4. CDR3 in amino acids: CASSVTSGQETQYF. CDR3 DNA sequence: TGTGCCAGTAGTGTCACTAGCGGACAAGAGACCCAGTACTTC.

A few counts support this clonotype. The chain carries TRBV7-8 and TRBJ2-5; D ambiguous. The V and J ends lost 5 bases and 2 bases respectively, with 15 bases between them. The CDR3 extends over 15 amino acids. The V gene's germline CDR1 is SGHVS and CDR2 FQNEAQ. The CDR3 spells CASSPLGVSQETQYF. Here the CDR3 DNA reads TGTGCCAGCAGCCCCCTCGGCGTTTCACAAGAGACCCAGTACTTC.

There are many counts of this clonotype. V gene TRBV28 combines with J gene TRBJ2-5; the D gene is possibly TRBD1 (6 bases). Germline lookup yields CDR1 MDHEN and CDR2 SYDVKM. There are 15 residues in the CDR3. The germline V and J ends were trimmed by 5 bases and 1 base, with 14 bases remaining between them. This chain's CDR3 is CASSQDREAQETQYF. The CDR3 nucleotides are TGTGCCAGCAGTCAGGACAGAGAAGCCCAAGAGACCCAGTACTTC.

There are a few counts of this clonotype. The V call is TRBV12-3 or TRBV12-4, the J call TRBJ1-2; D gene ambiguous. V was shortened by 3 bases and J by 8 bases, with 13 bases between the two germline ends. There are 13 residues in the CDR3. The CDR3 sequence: CASSFEERWGYTF. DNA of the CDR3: TGTGCCAGCAGTTTCGAGGAAAGGTGGGGCTACACCTTC.

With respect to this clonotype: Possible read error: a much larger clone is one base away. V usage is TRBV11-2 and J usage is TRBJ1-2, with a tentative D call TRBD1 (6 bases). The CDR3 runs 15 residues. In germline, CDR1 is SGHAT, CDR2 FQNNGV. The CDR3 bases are TGTGCCAGCAACTTAGGTACAGGGCTGAACTATGGCTACACCTTC. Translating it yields CASNLGTGLNYGYTF.

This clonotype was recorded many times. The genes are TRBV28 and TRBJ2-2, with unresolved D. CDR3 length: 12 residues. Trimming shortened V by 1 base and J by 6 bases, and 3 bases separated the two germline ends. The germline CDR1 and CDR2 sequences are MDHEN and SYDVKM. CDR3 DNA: TGTGCCAGCAGTTTATCCTCCGGGGAGCTGTTTTTT. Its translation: CASSLSSGELFF. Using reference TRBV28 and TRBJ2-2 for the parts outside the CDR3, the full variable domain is DVKVTQSSRYLVKRTGEKVFLECVQDMDHENMFWYRQDPGLGLRLIYFSYDVKMKEKGDIPEGYSVSREKKERFSLILESASTNQTSMYLCASSLSSGELFFGEGSRLTVL.

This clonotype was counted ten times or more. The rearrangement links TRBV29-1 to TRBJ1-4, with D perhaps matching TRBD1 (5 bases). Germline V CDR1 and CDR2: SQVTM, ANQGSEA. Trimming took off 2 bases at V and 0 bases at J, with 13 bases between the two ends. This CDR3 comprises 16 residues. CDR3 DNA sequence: TGCAGCGTTGAATGGGCAGGGCAAGCAACTAATGAAAAACTGTTTTTT. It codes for CSVEWAGQATNEKLFF. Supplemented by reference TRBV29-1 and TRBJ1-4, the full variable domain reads SAVISQKPSRDICQRGTSLTIQCQVDSQVTMMFWYRQQPGQSLTLIATANQGSEATYESGFVIDKFPISRPNLTFSTLTVSNMSPEDSSIYLCSVEWAGQATNEKLFFGSGTQLSVL.

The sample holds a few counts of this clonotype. CDR3 coding DNA: TGTGCCAGCAGCTTGACAAACTCTGGGGCCAACGTCCTGACTTTC. The encoded protein is CASSLTNSGANVLTF. This sequence joins TRBV7-9 and TRBJ2-6, with no clear D. There are 15 residues in the CDR3. The ends were cut back, 3 bases at V and 0 bases at J, with 6 bases in the middle. The germline gives CDR1 SEHNR, CDR2 FQNEAQ (reference sequence).

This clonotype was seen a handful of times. CDR3 region: CASSFYGYTF. CDR3 in DNA: TGTGCCAGCAGTTTTTATGGCTACACCTTC. The rearrangement links TRBV27 to TRBJ1-2, with D hard to call. The CDR3 totals 10 residues. Trimming took off 3 bases at V and 5 bases at J, with 1 base between the two ends. Germline CDR1 and CDR2: MNHEY and SMNVEV (reference sequence).

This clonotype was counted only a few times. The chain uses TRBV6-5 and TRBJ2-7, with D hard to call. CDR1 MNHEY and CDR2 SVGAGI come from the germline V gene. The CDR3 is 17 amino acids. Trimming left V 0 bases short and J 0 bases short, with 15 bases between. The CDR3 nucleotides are TGTGCCAGCAGTTACTCGAGCATCAGCGCCGGCTCCTACGAGCAGTACTTC. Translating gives CASSYSSISAGSYEQYF.

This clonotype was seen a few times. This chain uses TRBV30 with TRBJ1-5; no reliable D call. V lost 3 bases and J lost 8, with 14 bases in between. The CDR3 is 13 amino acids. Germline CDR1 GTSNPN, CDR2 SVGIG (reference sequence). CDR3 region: CAWRRPDSEPQHF. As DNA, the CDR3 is TGTGCCTGGAGGCGGCCAGATTCTGAGCCCCAGCATTTT.

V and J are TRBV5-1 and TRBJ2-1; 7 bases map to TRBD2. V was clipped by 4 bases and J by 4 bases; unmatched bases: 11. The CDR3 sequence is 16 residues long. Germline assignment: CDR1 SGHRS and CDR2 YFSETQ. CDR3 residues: CASSGRAGNTYNEQFF. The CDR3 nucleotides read TGCGCCAGCAGCGGGAGGGCAGGGAACACTTACAATGAGCAGTTCTTC.